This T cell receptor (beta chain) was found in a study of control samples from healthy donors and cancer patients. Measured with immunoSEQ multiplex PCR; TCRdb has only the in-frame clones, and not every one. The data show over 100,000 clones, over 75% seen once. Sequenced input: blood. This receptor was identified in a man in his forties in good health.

CDR3 loop: CASSLVLGRDEKLFF. The CDR3 DNA reads TGCGCCAGCAGCTTGGTCCTGGGGCGGGATGAAAAACTGTTTTTT. The chain employs TRBV5-1 and TRBJ1-4; D perhaps matches TRBD1 (5 bases). V was pared by 0 bases and J by 6 bases, with 12 bases between. This CDR3 region has 15 residues. Germline V gives CDR1 SGHRS, CDR2 YFSETQ.